This TCR beta chain was observed in a study of blood T cell repertoires in COVID-19. Study context: Spain, Italy and the United States supplied samples that represented acute and convalescent COVID-19.

Seattle participants joined during active infection and were tracked over time. V was pared by 2 bases and J by 2 bases, with 4 bases of the junction left unmatched. CDR1 and CDR2 (germline): SGHRS, YFSETQ. The CDR3 runs to 14 residues. Original methodology: Reference gene primer amplification yielded estimated nucleated cell counts. Profiling relied on immunoSEQ multiplex PCR, and the TCRdb table lists in-frame clones only, not all of them. V and J calls and clone size are copied from that table; D and trimming were computed from the DNA. The data contain roughly 90,000 clones, 89% of them singletons.

The sequencing input was peripheral blood. This sequence joins TRBV5-1 and TRBJ2-7; the match to TRBD1 covers 7 bases. The clonotype comes from a man aged 45-60 years with COVID-19, enrolled during active disease. The CDR3 coding sequence is TGCGCCAGCAGCTTCACAGGGGACCCCTACGAGCAGTACTTC. Residues: CASSFTGDPYEQYF.